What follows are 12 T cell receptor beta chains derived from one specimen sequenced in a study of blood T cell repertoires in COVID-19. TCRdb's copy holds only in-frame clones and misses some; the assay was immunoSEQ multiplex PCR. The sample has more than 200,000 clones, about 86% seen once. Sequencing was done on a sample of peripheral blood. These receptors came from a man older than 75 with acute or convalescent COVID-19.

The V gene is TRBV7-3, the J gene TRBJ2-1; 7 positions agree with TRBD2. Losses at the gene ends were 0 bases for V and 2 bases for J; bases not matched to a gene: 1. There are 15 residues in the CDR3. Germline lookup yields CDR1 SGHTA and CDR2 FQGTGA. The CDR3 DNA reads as TGTGCCAGCAGCTTAACAGCGGGGACCTACAATGAGCAGTTCTTC. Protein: CASSLTAGTYNEQFF. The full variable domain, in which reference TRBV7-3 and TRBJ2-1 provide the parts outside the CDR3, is GAGVSQTPSNKVTEKGKYVELRCDPISGHTALYWYRQSLGQGPEFLIYFQGTGAADDSGLPNDRFFAVRPEGSVSTLKIQRTERGDSAVYLCASSLTAGTYNEQFFGPGTRLTVL.

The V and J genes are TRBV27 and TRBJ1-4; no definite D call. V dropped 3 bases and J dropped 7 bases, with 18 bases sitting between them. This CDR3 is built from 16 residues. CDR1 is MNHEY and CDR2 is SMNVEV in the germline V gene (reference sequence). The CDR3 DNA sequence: TGTGCCAGCAGTTTGGCCGGGGAGGCCCTAAGTGAAAAACTGTTTTTT. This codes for CASSLAGEALSEKLFF.

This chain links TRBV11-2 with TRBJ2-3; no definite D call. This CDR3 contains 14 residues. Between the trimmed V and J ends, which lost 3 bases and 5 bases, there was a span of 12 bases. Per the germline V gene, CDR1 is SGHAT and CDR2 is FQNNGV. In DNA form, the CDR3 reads TGTGCCAGCAGCTTGGAGCCAGATAGAGATACGCAGTATTTT. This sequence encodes CASSLEPDRDTQYF. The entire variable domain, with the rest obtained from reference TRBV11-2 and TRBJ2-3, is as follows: EAGVAQSPRYKIIEKRQSVAFWCNPISGHATLYWYQQILGQGPKLLIQFQNNGVVDDSQLPKDRFSAERLKGVDSTLKIQPAKLEDSAVYLCASSLEPDRDTQYFGPGTRLTVL.

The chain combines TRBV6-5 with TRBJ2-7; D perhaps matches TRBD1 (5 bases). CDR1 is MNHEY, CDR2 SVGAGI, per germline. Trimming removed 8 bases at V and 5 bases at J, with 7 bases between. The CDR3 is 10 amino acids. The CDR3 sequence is CASGANEQYF. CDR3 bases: TGTGCCAGCGGGGCCAACGAGCAGTACTTC.

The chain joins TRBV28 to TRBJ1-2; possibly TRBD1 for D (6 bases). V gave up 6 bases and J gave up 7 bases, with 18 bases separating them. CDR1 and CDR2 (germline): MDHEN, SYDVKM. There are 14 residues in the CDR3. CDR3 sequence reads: CASRTQGPRIGYTF. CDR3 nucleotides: TGTGCCAGCAGGACTCAGGGGCCGAGGATTGGCTACACCTTC.

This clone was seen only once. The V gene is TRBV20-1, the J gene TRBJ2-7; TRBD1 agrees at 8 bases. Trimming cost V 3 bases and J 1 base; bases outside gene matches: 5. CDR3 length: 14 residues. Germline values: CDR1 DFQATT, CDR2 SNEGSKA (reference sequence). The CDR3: CSASDRGRSYEQYF. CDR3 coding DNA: TGCAGTGCTAGTGACAGGGGACGATCCTACGAGCAGTACTTC.

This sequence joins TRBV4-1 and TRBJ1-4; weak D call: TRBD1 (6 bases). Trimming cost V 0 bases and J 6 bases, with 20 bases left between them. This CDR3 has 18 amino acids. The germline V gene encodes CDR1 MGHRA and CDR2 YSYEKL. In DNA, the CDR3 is TGCGCCAGCAGCCAAGAATCCGGGGGGGCAAAGGGGTATGAAAAACTGTTTTTT. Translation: CASSQESGGAKGYEKLFF.

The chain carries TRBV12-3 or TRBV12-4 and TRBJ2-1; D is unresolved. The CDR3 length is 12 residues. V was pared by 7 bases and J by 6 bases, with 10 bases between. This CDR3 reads CASKPPGNEQFF. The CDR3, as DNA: TGTGCCAGCAAACCTCCGGGCAATGAGCAGTTCTTC.

This CDR3 is CASSPEGRENTEAFF. DNA of the CDR3: TGTGCCAGCAGCCCAGAGGGCCGGGAGAACACTGAAGCTTTCTTT. The rearrangement uses TRBV11-1 and TRBJ1-1; D is unclear. The length of the CDR3 is 15 residues. Germline V CDR1 and CDR2: SGHAT, FQDESV (reference sequence). Trimming removed 5 bases at V and 1 base at J, with 14 bases between. Together with reference TRBV11-1 and TRBJ1-1, the CDR3 gives the full variable domain: EAEVAQSPRYKITEKSQAVAFWCDPISGHATLYWYRQILGQGPELLVQFQDESVVDDSQLPKDRFSAERLKGVDSTLKIQPAELGDSAMYLCASSPEGRENTEAFFGQGTRLTVV.

CDR3 coding DNA: TGTGCCAGCAGCACCCAGGGAGGGAGAGGTCAAGAGACCCAGTACTTC. Amino acids: CASSTQGGRGQETQYF. The V and J genes are TRBV7-2 and TRBJ2-5, with TRBD2 identical over 7 bases. Germline V gene data show CDR1 as SGHTA and CDR2 as FQGNSA. The CDR3 totals 16 residues. The V gene end was trimmed by 5 bases and the J gene end by 2 bases; junction bases not matched to a gene: 11.

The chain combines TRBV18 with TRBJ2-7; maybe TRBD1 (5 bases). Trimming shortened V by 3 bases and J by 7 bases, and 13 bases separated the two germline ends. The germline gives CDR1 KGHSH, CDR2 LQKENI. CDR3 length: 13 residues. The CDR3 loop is CASSPLQAREQYF. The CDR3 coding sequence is TGTGCCAGCTCACCTCTACAGGCACGGGAGCAGTACTTC.

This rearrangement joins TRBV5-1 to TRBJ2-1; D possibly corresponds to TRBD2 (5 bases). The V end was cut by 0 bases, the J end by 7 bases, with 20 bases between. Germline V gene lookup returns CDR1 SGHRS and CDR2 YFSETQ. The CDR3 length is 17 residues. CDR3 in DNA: TGCGCCAGCAGCTTGGGGGTCGGGGTTGGGGTAAATAATGAGCAGTTCTTC. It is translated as CASSLGVGVGVNNEQFF.